Listed below are T cell receptor beta chains from one sample, sequenced in a study of cytotoxic CD8 clonotypes in ibrutinib-treated CLL. Measured with immunoSEQ multiplex PCR; TCRdb has only the in-frame clones, and not every one. This sample has roughly 250,000 clones, with 60% to 75% found just once. The sample in question was PBMCs, obtained after 24 months of ibrutinib treatment. All receptors derive from a human donor with chronic lymphocytic leukemia. CDR3s include the opening cysteine and the closing phenylalanine or tryptophan. Fields, in order: J gene, V gene, D gene, clone size, CDR3 DNA, CDR3 protein. The D gene is left open where the match is weak. Clone size is shown for a subset of rows, as once, few, many or a class of expanded clone.

>TRBJ2-7|TRBV4-1|TRBD2|.
TGCGCCAGCAGCCAAGAAACTAGCGGGAGCCGGAACGAGCAGTACTTC
CASSQETSGSRNEQYF
>TRBJ2-2|TRBV28|.|.
TGTGCCAGCAGTGTAGTTAACGCCGGGGAGCTGTTTTTT
CASSVVNAGELFF
>TRBJ1-1|TRBV5-1|.|.
TGCGCCAGCAGCTTGGCAGTGGAGTTGAACACTGAAGCTTTCTTT
CASSLAVELNTEAFF
>TRBJ1-5|TRBV4-1|.|.
TGCGCCAGCAGCCAAGATTTGGGGGGGAAGTTGTATCAGCCCCAGCATTTT
CASSQDLGGKLYQPQHF
>TRBJ2-3|TRBV19|TRBD2|.
TGTGCCAGTAGTTCGACTAGCGGAACATCTAGCACAGATACGCAGTATTTT
CASSSTSGTSSTDTQYF
>TRBJ1-1|TRBV7-9|.|.
TGTGCCAGCAGCCCACGACGCGATAAATCCGGAACTGAAGCTTTCTTT
CASSPRRDKSGTEAFF
>TRBJ2-1|TRBV5-4|.|.
TGTGCCAGCAGCTCGGGCTCCTACAATGAGCAGTTCTTC
CASSSGSYNEQFF
>TRBJ2-5|TRBV9|.|.
TGTGCCAGCAGCGAGGAGGGTTGGGAGACCCAGTACTTC
CASSEEGWETQYF
>TRBJ2-3|TRBV7-3|.|.
TGTGCCAGCAGCTTCCCCCGGGGGACAGATACGCAGTATTTT
CASSFPRGTDTQYF
>TRBJ1-5|TRBV28|.|.
TGTGCCAGCAGTTTAGTCAGGGGCGGGCAGCCCCAGCATTTT
CASSLVRGGQPQHF
>TRBJ2-6|TRBV7-9|.|.
TGTGCCAGCAGCTTAACTAGCTCTGGGGCCAACGTCCTGACTTTC
CASSLTSSGANVLTF
>TRBJ2-3|TRBV9|.|.
TGTGCCAGCAGCGTAAAACTGGCCGGCACAGATACGCAGTATTTT
CASSVKLAGTDTQYF
>TRBJ1-1|TRBV15|TRBD1|once
TGTGCCACCAGCAGGGACAGGGGAGACACTGAAGCTTTCTTT
CATSRDRGDTEAFF
>TRBJ1-4|TRBV7-2|TRBD1|once
TGTGCCAGCAGCTTAGGGGACAGGGCGAGAGAAAAACTGTTTTTT
CASSLGDRAREKLFF
>TRBJ2-3|TRBV2|.|.
TGTGCCAGCAGTGATTCTGTGGTAGATCTGGGTACGCAGTATTTT
CASSDSVVDLGTQYF
>TRBJ2-7|TRBV4-1|TRBD1|.
TGCGCCAGCAGCCAACAACAGGGGCTCGACGAGCAGTACTTC
CASSQQQGLDEQYF
>TRBJ1-1|TRBV19|.|.
TGTGCCAGTAGTCAGTGGGGGGCTCTGAACACTGAAGCTTTCTTT
CASSQWGALNTEAFF
>TRBJ2-4|TRBV2|TRBD2|.
TGTGCCAGCAGTTCCGGGACTAGCGGAAACATTCAGTACTTC
CASSSGTSGNIQYF
>TRBJ2-2|TRBV19|.|.
TGTGCCAGTAGTATAGGACAGAACACCGGGGAGCTGTTTTTT
CASSIGQNTGELFF
>TRBJ2-5|TRBV10-2|TRBD2|.
TGCGCCAGCAGCTTAGCGGGTCTTGAGACCCAGTACTTC
CASSLAGLETQYF
>TRBJ1-6|TRBV11-1|.|.
TGTGCCATCCCCGGCAATTCACCCCTCCACTTT
CAIPGNSPLHF
>TRBJ2-6|TRBV4-2|TRBD1|.
TGTGCCAGCAGCCGACAGGGTATAGACTTCCCTGGGGCCAACGTCCTGACTTTC
CASSRQGIDFPGANVLTF
>TRBJ1-1|TRBV30|.|.
TGTGCCTGGGGTGGGATCACTGAAGCTTTCTTT
CAWGGITEAFF
>TRBJ2-7|TRBV19|TRBD2|.
TGTGCCAGTAGTTATCTAGCGGGAGCCAGAGAGCAGTACTTC
CASSYLAGAREQYF
>TRBJ1-5|TRBV27|TRBD1|.
TGTGCCAGCAGTTTGTGGCAGGGGGATCAGCCCCAGCATTTT
CASSLWQGDQPQHF
>TRBJ2-7|TRBV25-1|TRBD2|.
TGTGCCAGGTCCCTCTGTCCTAGCGGGAGGAAGGAGAGGGAGCAGTACTTC
CARSLCPSGRKEREQYF
>TRBJ2-6|TRBV6-5|.|.
TGTGCCAGCAGACAGGGATCCTCTGGGGCCAACGTCCTGACTTTC
CASRQGSSGANVLTF
>TRBJ2-7|TRBV5-3|.|.
TGTGCCAGAAGCTCTTGGACAGGGAGCGGGAGTAGTTCGTTGGACGAGCAGTACTTC
CARSSWTGSGSSSLDEQYF
>TRBJ2-7|TRBV6-5|.|.
TGTGCCAGCAGCTCGGGGCACTCCTACGAGCAGTACTTC
CASSSGHSYEQYF
>TRBJ2-2|TRBV27|.|.
TGTGCCAGTGGACAGCTAGATAGAGGGGAGCTGTTTTTT
CASGQLDRGELFF
>TRBJ2-7|TRBV4-2|TRBD2|few
TGTGCCAGCAGCCAGGGATCGACGGGGGGCTACGAGCAGTACTTC
CASSQGSTGGYEQYF
>TRBJ2-7|TRBV7-2|.|.
TGTGCCAGCAGCCGTCTATCAACGGACGATCACGAGCAGTACTTC
CASSRLSTDDHEQYF
>TRBJ1-2|TRBV6-6|TRBD1|.
TGTGCCAGCAGCCCACAGGGGTACTACACCTTC
CASSPQGYYTF
>TRBJ1-4|TRBV6-5|.|.
TGTGCCAGCAGTGGGACGCGGGAAAAACTGTTTTTT
CASSGTREKLFF
>TRBJ2-2|TRBV15|TRBD1|once
TGTGCCACCAGCGGTCTTACAGGGGGCTCCGGGGAGCTGTTTTTT
CATSGLTGGSGELFF
>TRBJ2-1|TRBV29-1|.|.
TGCAGCGTTGAAGTGTTCGTAGGAGTTGACTACAATGAGCAGTTCTTC
CSVEVFVGVDYNEQFF
>TRBJ2-1|TRBV5-5|.|few
TGTGCCAGCAGCCTTCAGACAGATTCCTACAATGAGCAGTTCTTC
CASSLQTDSYNEQFF
>TRBJ2-7|TRBV15|TRBD2|.
TGTGCCACCAGCAGAGATCAAATGACTAGCGGGAGAATAACCCACGAGCAGTACTTC
CATSRDQMTSGRITHEQYF
>TRBJ2-7|TRBV6-6|.|.
TGTGCCAGCAGTTATAAATTCCCAGGGGGGGAGCAGTACTTC
CASSYKFPGGEQYF
>TRBJ2-3|TRBV7-3|.|.
TGTGCCAGCAGATCCGGTGGGACAGATACGCAGTATTTT
CASRSGGTDTQYF
>TRBJ2-7|TRBV7-9|.|.
TGTGCCAGCAGCTTAGGAGCACAGAATTACGAGCAGTACTTC
CASSLGAQNYEQYF
>TRBJ2-2|TRBV9|.|.
TGTGCCAGCAGGGACTCACCGGCGGGACAGAACACCGGGGAGCTGTTTTTT
CASRDSPAGQNTGELFF
>TRBJ2-3|TRBV29-1|.|.
TGCAGCGTTAGGTGGTATGTTAATACAGATACGCAGTATTTT
CSVRWYVNTDTQYF
>TRBJ2-1|TRBV28|.|few
TGTGCCAGCAGTCTCTTCGAACCCCGACAGAGCCTCGGGCAGTTCTTC
CASSLFEPRQSLGQFF
>TRBJ1-5|TRBV4-3|TRBD1|few
TGCGCCAGCAGCCGGGACAGGGATCAGCCCCAGCATTTT
CASSRDRDQPQHF
>TRBJ2-7|TRBV7-9|.|.
TGTGCCAGCAGCTTAGTTTCCGGGACACACAACGAGCAGTACTTC
CASSLVSGTHNEQYF
>TRBJ2-3|TRBV29-1|.|.
TGCAGCGGTTACCCCCGGGACCCCACAGATACGCAGTATTTT
CSGYPRDPTDTQYF
>TRBJ1-2|TRBV2|.|.
TGTGCCATCCAATTAGAGACGCGCTCCTATGGCTACACCTTC
CAIQLETRSYGYTF
>TRBJ2-3|TRBV28|.|.
TGTGCCAGCAGACCTGGACCGCGCACAGATACGCAGTATTTT
CASRPGPRTDTQYF
>TRBJ1-5|TRBV15|.|.
TGTGCCACCAGCAGGCCGCTGGGCGAAGGGGAGCCCCAGCATTTT
CATSRPLGEGEPQHF
>TRBJ2-7|TRBV29-1|.|few
TGCAGCGCTATTGACAGGTCCTACGAGCAGTACTTC
CSAIDRSYEQYF
>TRBJ2-7|TRBV18|.|.
TGTGCCAGCTCACCAACAGGTACCGAGCAGTACTTC
CASSPTGTEQYF
>TRBJ2-7|TRBV10-3|TRBD1|.
TGTGCCATCAGCCCCGGGACAGGCGAAAAGGAGCAGTACTTC
CAISPGTGEKEQYF
>TRBJ2-1|TRBV15|TRBD2|.
TGTGCCACCAGCACGGGCGGGAGCGCGGTGGGGTCCTACAATGAGCAGTTCTTC
CATSTGGSAVGSYNEQFF
>TRBJ1-5|TRBV28|TRBD1|.
TGTGCCAGCAGACCTAGGGACAGTCCCAATCAGCCCCAGCATTTT
CASRPRDSPNQPQHF